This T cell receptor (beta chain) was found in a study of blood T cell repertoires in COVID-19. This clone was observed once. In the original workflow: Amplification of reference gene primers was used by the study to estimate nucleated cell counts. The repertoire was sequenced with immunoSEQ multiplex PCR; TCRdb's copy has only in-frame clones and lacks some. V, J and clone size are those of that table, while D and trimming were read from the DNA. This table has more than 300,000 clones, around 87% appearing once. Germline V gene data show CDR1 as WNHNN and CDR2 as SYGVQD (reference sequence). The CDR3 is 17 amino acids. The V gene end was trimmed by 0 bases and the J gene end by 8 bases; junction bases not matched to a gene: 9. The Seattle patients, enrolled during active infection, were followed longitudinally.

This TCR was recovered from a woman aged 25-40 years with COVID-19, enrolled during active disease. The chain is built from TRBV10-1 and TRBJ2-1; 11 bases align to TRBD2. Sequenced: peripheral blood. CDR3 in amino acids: CASSESTPSGRRDEQFF. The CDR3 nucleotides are TGCGCCAGCAGTGAGTCGACTCCTAGCGGGAGGAGGGATGAGCAGTTCTTC.